The rows below give T cell receptor beta chains drawn from one sample of a study of patients and donors after allogeneic stem cell transplantation. TCRdb analysed the RT-PCR reads with MiXCR anew, one entry per CDR3 protein. The sample records approximately 200,000 distinct CDR3 sequences, 40% to 45% being singletons. The specimen sequenced was blood, either unsorted or a sorted T cell fraction (not recorded which). The receptors were gathered from a human donor who was either an allogeneic HSCT recipient or a stem cell or donor lymphocyte infusion donor (not recorded which). It is not recorded whose cells these are; they may come from a transplant donor. The CDR3 runs from the conserved cysteine through the conserved F or W. A D gene is named only where the DNA matches it firmly. Rows give clone size only sometimes, using once, few, many, or a class for an expanded clone.

abundance	d_gene	v_gene	len	j_gene	CDR3aa	CDR3nt
once	TRBD2	TRBV4-3	17	TRBJ2-3	CASSQDRTSGGPDTQYF	TGCGCCAGCAGCCAAGATAGGACTAGCGGGGGCCCAGATACGCAGTATTTT
-	-	TRBV4-2	13	TRBJ1-1	CASSQDTVNEAFF	TGTGCCAGCAGCCAGGATACAGTAAATGAAGCTTTCTTT
few	TRBD1	TRBV12-3/TRBV12-4	18	TRBJ1-2	CASSPQDQGDRANYGYTF	TGTGCCAGCAGTCCACAAGACCAAGGGGACAGGGCGAACTATGGCTACACCTTC
few	TRBD2	TRBV7-8	17	TRBJ2-1	CASSPRLAGGSYNEQFF	TGTGCCAGCAGCCCCAGACTAGCGGGTGGCTCCTACAATGAGCAGTTCTTC
-	-	TRBV7-2	16	TRBJ2-4	CASSQTQGPFGNIQYF	TGTGCCAGCAGCCAGACACAGGGCCCCTTTGGAAACATTCAGTACTTC
few	-	TRBV20-1	15	TRBJ1-1	CSARPPGEVNTEAFF	TGCAGTGCTAGGCCCCCCGGGGAGGTAAACACTGAAGCTTTCTTT
few	-	TRBV3-1	17	TRBJ2-1	CASSQDKLGPDSDEQFF	TGTGCCAGCAGCCAAGATAAGTTAGGACCCGATTCGGATGAGCAGTTCTTC
few	-	TRBV6-1	14	TRBJ1-2	CASSLPGFGYGYTF	TGTGCCAGCAGCTTGCCGGGCTTCGGCTATGGCTACACCTTC
few	-	TRBV4-3	14	TRBJ1-1	CASSQEEGNTEAFF	TGCGCCAGCAGCCAAGAGGAGGGGAACACTGAAGCTTTCTTT
-	-	TRBV6-6	13	TRBJ1-2	CASSTVRGGGYTF	TGTGCCAGCAGTACGGTCAGGGGCGGGGGCTACACCTTC
-	TRBD1	TRBV4-3	17	TRBJ1-1	CASRKRQGGVYDTEAFF	TGCGCCAGCAGAAAACGACAGGGAGGGGTGTACGACACTGAAGCTTTCTTT
-	-	TRBV7-8	17	TRBJ1-6	CASSLTDSSSYNSPLHF	TGTGCCAGCAGCTTAACGGACTCTAGCTCCTATAATTCACCCCTCCACTTT
-	TRBD2	TRBV9	16	TRBJ2-7	CASSDPSGRATYEQYF	TGTGCCAGCAGTGATCCTAGCGGGAGGGCCACCTACGAGCAGTACTTC
-	-	TRBV7-2	15	TRBJ1-3	CVSSPWEGGGNTIYF	TGTGTCAGCAGCCCCTGGGAGGGGGGTGGAAACACCATATATTTT
-	-	TRBV12-3/TRBV12-4	14	TRBJ1-2	CASSLGKGVHGYTF	TGTGCCAGCAGTTTAGGCAAGGGGGTTCATGGCTACACCTTC
few	TRBD2	TRBV7-7	16	TRBJ2-3	CASSLTGGRATDTQYF	TGTGCTAGCAGCTTAACGGGCGGGAGAGCGACAGATACGCAGTATTTT
few	-	TRBV3-1	17	TRBJ1-1	CASSQDRLIQGNTEAFF	TGTGCCAGCAGCCAAGATCGCCTAATACAGGGGAACACTGAAGCTTTCTTT
-	-	TRBV7-3	15	TRBJ2-3	CASSLRGLATDTQYF	TGTGCCAGCAGCTTAAGAGGTCTGGCGACAGATACGCAGTATTTT
once	-	TRBV4-3	18	TRBJ2-1	CASSQEGRVTQTLNEQFF	TGCGCCAGCAGCCAAGAGGGCAGGGTAACCCAGACCTTAAATGAGCAGTTCTTC
-	-	TRBV4-3	16	TRBJ1-5	CASSQESDLLNQPQHF	TGCGCCAGCAGCCAAGAGTCCGACCTCCTAAATCAGCCCCAGCATTTT
many	-	TRBV20-1	12	TRBJ1-5	CSAGGSNQPQHF	TGCAGTGCTGGTGGGAGCAATCAGCCCCAGCATTTT
-	-	TRBV15	15	TRBJ1-1	CATSSQQQINTEAFF	TGTGCCACCAGCAGTCAACAGCAGATAAACACTGAAGCTTTCTTT
-	-	TRBV6-2/TRBV6-3	11	TRBJ2-7	CASIRGYEQYF	TGTGCCAGCATCCGCGGGTACGAGCAGTACTTC
-	TRBD2	TRBV9	15	TRBJ2-1	CASSVELAGYNEQFF	TGTGCCAGCAGCGTAGAACTAGCGGGCTACAATGAGCAGTTCTTC
few	-	TRBV10-3	13	TRBJ1-2	CAISGDTNYGYTF	TGTGCCATCAGTGGGGACACAAACTATGGCTACACCTTC
-	-	TRBV6-6	13	TRBJ1-1	CASSGARGPEAFF	TGTGCCAGCAGTGGCGCCCGGGGACCTGAAGCTTTCTTT
few	-	TRBV7-9	15	TRBJ1-2	CASSLDPPGNYGYTF	TGTGCCAGCAGCTTAGATCCCCCAGGGAACTATGGCTACACCTTC
-	-	TRBV5-1	15	TRBJ2-1	CASSLVSVSYNEQFF	TGCGCCAGCAGCTTGGTGAGTGTCTCCTACAATGAGCAGTTCTTC
-	-	TRBV7-9	14	TRBJ2-7	CASSPGTRPYEQYF	TGTGCCAGCAGCCCCGGGACCCGACCCTACGAGCAGTACTTC
-	TRBD2	TRBV20-1	14	TRBJ2-7	CSARVPGGAYEQYF	TGCAGTGCTAGAGTCCCGGGAGGTGCCTACGAGCAGTACTTC
-	-	TRBV24-1	12	TRBJ2-1	CATSDHSGEQFF	TGTGCCACCAGTGATCACTCAGGGGAGCAGTTCTTC
-	-	TRBV15	14	TRBJ1-1	CATSRDRMNTEAFF	TGTGCCACCAGCAGGGACAGAATGAACACTGAAGCTTTCTTT
-	-	TRBV12-3/TRBV12-4	16	TRBJ2-4	CASSLAGLPSKNIQYF	TGTGCCAGCAGTTTAGCAGGGCTTCCTTCCAAAAACATTCAGTACTTC
-	TRBD1	TRBV18	17	TRBJ2-7	CASSPPFGQGLSYEQYF	TGTGCCAGCTCACCACCCTTCGGACAGGGGTTATCCTACGAGCAGTACTTC
-	-	TRBV6-7	10	TRBJ2-7	CASRGYEQYF	TGTGCCAGCAGGGGATACGAGCAGTACTTC
-	-	TRBV12-3/TRBV12-4	14	TRBJ2-6	CASSLYSGANVLTF	TGTGCCAGCAGTCTTTACTCTGGGGCCAACGTCCTGACTTTC
-	-	TRBV6-5	14	TRBJ1-1	CASSLSLENTEAFF	TGTGCCAGCAGTCTGTCTCTGGAGAACACTGAAGCTTTCTTT
-	-	TRBV5-1	13	TRBJ2-1	CASAKTVINEQFF	TGCGCCAGCGCCAAGACAGTGATCAATGAGCAGTTCTTC
few	TRBD2	TRBV6-2/TRBV6-3	17	TRBJ2-5	CASSYSRLAVFQETQYF	TGTGCCAGCAGTTACTCGAGACTAGCGGTCTTCCAAGAGACCCAGTACTTC
-	-	TRBV9	13	TRBJ1-3	CASSVESGNAIYF	TGTGCCAGCAGCGTAGAATCTGGAAACGCCATATATTTT
few	-	TRBV12-3/TRBV12-4	13	TRBJ2-5	CASSLLRDKTQYF	TGTGCCAGCAGTCTACTCCGGGACAAGACCCAGTACTTC
few	-	TRBV6-2/TRBV6-3	14	TRBJ1-1	CASSFTGWNTEAFF	TGTGCCAGCAGTTTTACAGGGTGGAACACTGAAGCTTTCTTT